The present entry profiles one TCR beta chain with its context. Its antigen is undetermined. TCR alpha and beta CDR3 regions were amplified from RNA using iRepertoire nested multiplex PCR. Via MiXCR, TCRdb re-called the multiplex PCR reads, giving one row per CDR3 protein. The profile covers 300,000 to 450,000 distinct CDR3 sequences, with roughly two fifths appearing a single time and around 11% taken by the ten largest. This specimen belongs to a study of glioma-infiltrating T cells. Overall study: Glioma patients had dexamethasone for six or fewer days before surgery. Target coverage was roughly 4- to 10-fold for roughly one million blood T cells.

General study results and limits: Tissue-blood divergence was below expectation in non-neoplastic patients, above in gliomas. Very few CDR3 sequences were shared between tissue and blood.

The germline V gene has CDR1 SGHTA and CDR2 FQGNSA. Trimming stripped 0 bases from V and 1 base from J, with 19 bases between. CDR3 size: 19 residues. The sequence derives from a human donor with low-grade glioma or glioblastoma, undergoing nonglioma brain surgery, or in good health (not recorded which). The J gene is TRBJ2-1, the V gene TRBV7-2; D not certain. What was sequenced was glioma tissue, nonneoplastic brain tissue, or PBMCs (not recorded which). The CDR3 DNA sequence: TGTGCCAGCAGCTTAGCCTCCTCTGGTGGGTGGGGTTCCTACAATGAGCAGTTCTTC. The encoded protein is CASSLASSGGWGSYNEQFF.